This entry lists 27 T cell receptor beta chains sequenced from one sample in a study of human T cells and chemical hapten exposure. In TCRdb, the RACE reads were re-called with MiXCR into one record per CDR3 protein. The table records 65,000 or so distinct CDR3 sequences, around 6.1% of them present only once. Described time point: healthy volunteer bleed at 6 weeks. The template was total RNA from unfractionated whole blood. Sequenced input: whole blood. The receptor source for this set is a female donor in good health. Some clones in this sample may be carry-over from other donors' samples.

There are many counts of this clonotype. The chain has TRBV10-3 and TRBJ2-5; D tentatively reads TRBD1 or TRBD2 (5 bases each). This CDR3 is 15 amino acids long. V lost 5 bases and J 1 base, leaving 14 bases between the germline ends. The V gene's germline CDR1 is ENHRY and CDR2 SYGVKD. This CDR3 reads CAISPGASSQETQYF. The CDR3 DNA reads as TGTGCCATCAGTCCCGGGGCCTCGAGCCAAGAGACCCAGTACTTC.

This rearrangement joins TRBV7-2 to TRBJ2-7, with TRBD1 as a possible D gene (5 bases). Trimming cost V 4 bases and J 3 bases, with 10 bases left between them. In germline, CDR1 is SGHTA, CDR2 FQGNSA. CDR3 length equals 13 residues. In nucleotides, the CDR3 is TGTGCCAGCAGCTCACAGGCCTTCTACGAGCAGTACTTC. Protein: CASSSQAFYEQYF. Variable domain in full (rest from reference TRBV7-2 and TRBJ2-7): GAGVSQSPSNKVTEKGKDVELRCDPISGHTALYWYRQSLGQGLEFLIYFQGNSAPDKSGLPSDRFSAERTGGSVSTLTIQRTQQEDSAVYLCASSSQAFYEQYFGPGTRLTVT.

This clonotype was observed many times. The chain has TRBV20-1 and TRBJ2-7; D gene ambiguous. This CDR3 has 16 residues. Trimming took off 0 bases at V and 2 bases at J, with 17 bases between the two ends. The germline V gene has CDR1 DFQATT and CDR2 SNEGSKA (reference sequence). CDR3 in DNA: TGCAGTGCTAGAGATCTAGACAAACCCTTAACCTACGAGCAGTACTTC. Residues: CSARDLDKPLTYEQYF.

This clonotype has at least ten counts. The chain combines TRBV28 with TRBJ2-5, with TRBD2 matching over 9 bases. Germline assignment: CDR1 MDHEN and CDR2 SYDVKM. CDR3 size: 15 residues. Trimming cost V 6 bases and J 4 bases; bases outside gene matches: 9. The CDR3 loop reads CASSSSGLARETQYF. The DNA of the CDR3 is TGTGCCAGCAGCTCCTCTGGACTAGCGAGAGAGACCCAGTACTTC.

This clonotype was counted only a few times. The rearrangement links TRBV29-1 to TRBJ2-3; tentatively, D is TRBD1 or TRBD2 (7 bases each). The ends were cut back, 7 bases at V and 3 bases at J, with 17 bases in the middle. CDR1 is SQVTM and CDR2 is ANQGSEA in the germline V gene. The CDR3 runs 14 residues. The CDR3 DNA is TGCAGCGCTGCTAGACAGGGAGGGACAGATACGCAGTATTTT. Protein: CSAARQGGTDTQYF.

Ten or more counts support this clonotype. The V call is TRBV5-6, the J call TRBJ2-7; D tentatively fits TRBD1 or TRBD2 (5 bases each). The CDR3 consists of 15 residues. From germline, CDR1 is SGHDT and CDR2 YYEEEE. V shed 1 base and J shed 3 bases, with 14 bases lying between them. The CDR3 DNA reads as TGTGCCAGCAGCTTGCTATCGGGGACGAACTACGAGCAGTACTTC. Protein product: CASSLLSGTNYEQYF. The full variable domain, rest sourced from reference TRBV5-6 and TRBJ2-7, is DAGVTQSPTHLIKTRGQQVTLRCSPKSGHDTVSWYQQALGQGPQFIFQYYEEEERQRGNFPDRFSGHQFPNYSSELNVNALLLGDSALYLCASSLLSGTNYEQYFGPGTRLTVT.

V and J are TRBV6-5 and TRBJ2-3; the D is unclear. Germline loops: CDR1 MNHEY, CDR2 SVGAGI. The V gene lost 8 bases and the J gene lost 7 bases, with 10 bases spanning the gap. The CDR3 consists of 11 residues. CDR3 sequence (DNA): TGTGCCAGCGGCTATCCGAATACGCAGTATTTT. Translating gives CASGYPNTQYF.

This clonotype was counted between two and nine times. The CDR3 nucleotides are TGTGCCACCATCGGCGGAGCTTACAATGAGCAGTTCTTC. Protein sequence: CATIGGAYNEQFF. The chain links TRBV24-1 to TRBJ2-1; D is ambiguous. V was pared by 8 bases and J by 4 bases, with 11 bases between. The CDR3 covers 13 residues. Per germline, CDR1 KGHDR and CDR2 SFDVKD.

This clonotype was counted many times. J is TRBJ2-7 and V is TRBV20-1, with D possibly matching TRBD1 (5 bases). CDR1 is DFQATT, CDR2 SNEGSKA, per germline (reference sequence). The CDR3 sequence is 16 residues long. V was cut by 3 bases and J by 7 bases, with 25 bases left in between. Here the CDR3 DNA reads TGCAGTGCTAGGCTTGCAGGGCTTTTAAAATTGGGGGAGCAGTACTTC. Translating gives CSARLAGLLKLGEQYF.

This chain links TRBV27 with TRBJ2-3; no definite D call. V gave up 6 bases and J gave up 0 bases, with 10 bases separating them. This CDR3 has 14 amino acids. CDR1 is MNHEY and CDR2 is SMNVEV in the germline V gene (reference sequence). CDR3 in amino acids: CASRHLQSTDTQYF. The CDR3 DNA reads TGTGCCAGCAGGCACCTACAGAGCACAGATACGCAGTATTTT.

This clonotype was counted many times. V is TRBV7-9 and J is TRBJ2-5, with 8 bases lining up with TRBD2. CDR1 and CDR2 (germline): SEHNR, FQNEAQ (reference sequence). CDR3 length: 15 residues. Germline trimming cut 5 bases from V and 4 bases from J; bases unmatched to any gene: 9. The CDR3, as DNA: TGTGCCAGCAGCCCATTAGCGGGAATGCCAGAGACCCAGTACTTC. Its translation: CASSPLAGMPETQYF.

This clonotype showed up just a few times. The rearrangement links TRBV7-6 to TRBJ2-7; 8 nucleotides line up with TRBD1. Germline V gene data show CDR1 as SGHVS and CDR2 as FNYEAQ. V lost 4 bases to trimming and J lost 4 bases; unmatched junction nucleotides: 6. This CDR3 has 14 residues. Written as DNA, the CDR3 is TGTGCCAGCAGCTCCCACAGGGGGAAGTACGAGCAGTACTTC. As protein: CASSSHRGKYEQYF.

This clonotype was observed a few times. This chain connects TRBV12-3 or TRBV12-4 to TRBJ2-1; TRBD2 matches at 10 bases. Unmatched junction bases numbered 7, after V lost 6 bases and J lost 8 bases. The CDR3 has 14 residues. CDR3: CASSLASGSDEQFF. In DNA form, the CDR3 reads TGTGCCAGCAGCCTGGCTAGCGGGAGTGATGAGCAGTTCTTC.

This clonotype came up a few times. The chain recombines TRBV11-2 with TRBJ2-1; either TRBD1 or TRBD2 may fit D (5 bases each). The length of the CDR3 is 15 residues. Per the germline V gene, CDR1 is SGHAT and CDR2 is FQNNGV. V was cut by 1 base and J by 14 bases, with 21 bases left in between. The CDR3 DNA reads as TGTGCCAGCAGCTTAGCCGGGGACGTCTTTATCAGGAAGTTCTTC. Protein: CASSLAGDVFIRKFF.

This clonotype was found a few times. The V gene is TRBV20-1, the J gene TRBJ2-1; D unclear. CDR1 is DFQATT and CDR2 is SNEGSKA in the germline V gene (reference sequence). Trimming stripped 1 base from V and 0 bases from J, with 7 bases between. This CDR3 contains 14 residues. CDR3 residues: CSARARGSYNEQFF. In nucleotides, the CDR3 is TGCAGTGCTAGAGCCCGCGGCTCCTACAATGAGCAGTTCTTC.

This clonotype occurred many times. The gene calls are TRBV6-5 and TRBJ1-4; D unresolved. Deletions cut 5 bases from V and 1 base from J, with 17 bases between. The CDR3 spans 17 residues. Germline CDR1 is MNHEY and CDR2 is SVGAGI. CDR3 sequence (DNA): TGTGCCAGCAGTAGGGCCGGCCGGACGGTAACTAATGAAAAACTGTTTTTT. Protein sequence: CASSRAGRTVTNEKLFF.

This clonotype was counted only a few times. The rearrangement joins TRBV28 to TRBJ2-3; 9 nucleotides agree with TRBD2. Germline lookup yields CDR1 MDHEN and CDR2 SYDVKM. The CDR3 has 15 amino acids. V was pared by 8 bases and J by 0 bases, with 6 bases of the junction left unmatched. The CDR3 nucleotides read TGTGCCAGCTCTTCTAGCGGGATAAGCACAGATACGCAGTATTTT. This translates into CASSSSGISTDTQYF. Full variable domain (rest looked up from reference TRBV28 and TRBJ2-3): DVKVTQSSRYLVKRTGEKVFLECVQDMDHENMFWYRQDPGLGLRLIYFSYDVKMKEKGDIPEGYSVSREKKERFSLILESASTNQTSMYLCASSSSGISTDTQYFGPGTRLTVL.

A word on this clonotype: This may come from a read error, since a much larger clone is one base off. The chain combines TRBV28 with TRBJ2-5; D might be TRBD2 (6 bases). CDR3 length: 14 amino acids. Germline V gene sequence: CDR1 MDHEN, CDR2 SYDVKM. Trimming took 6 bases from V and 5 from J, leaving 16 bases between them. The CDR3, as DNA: TGTGCCAGCAGGACCTCCGGGACTGGGGAGACCCAGTACTTC. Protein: CASRTSGTGETQYF.

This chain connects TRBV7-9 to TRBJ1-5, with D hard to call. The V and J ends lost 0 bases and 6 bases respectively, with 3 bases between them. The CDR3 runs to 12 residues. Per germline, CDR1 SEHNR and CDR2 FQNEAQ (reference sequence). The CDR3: CASSLAFQPQHF. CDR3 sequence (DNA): TGTGCCAGCAGCTTAGCGTTTCAGCCCCAGCATTTT.

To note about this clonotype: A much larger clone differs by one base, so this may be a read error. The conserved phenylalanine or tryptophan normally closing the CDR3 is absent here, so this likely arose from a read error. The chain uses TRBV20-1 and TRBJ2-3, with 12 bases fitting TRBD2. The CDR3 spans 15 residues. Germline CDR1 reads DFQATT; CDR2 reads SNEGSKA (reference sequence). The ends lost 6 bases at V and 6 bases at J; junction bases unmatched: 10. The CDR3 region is CSAVRTSGKRDTQYL. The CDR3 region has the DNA TGCAGTGCGGTACGGACTAGCGGGAAGAGGGATACGCAGTATCTT.

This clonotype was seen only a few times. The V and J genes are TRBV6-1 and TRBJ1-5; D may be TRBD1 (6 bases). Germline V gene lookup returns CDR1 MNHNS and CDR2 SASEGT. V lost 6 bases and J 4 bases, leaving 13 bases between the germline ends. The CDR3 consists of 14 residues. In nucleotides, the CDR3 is TGTGCCAGCAGCGGGACACGGGGGAATCAGCCCCAGCATTTT. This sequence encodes CASSGTRGNQPQHF.

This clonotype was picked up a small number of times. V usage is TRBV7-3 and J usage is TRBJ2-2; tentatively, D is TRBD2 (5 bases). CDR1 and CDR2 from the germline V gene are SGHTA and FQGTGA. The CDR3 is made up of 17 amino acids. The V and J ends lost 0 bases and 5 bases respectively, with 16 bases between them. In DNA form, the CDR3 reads TGTGCCAGCAGCTTAACAATGGGTCCTCCGGGGACCGGGGAGCTGTTTTTT. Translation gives CASSLTMGPPGTGELFF.

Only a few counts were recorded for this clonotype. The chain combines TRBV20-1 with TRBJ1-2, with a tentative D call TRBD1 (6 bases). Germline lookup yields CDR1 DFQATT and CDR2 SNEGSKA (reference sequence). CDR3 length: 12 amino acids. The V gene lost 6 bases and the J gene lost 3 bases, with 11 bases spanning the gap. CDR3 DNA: TGCAGTGCACGGACAGATGACTATGGCTACACCTTC. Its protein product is CSARTDDYGYTF.

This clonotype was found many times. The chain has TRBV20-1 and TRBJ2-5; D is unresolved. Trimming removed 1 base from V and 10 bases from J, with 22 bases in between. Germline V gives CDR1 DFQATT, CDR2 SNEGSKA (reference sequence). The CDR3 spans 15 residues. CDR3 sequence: CSARVRGATLVVQYF. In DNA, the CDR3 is TGCAGTGCTAGAGTAAGAGGCGCCACACTGGTTGTCCAGTACTTC.

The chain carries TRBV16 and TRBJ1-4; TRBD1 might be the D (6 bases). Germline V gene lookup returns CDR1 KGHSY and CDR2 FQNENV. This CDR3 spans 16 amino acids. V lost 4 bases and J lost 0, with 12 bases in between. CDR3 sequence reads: CASSLNPGATNEKLFF. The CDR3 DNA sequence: TGTGCCAGCAGCCTCAACCCAGGGGCAACTAATGAAAAACTGTTTTTT.

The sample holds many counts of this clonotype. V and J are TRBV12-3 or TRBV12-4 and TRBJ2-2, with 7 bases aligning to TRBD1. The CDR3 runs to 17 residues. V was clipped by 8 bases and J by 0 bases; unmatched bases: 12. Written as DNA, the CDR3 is TGTGCCAGCGGCCATCCGTGGGACAGCGCGAACACCGGGGAGCTGTTTTTT. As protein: CASGHPWDSANTGELFF.

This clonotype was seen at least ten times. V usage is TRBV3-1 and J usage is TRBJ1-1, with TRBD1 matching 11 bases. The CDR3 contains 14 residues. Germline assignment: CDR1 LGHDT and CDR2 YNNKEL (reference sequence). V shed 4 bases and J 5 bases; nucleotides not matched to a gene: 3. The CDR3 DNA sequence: TGTGCCAGCAGCCCGGGACAGGGGGTTACTGAAGCTTTCTTT. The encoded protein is CASSPGQGVTEAFF.